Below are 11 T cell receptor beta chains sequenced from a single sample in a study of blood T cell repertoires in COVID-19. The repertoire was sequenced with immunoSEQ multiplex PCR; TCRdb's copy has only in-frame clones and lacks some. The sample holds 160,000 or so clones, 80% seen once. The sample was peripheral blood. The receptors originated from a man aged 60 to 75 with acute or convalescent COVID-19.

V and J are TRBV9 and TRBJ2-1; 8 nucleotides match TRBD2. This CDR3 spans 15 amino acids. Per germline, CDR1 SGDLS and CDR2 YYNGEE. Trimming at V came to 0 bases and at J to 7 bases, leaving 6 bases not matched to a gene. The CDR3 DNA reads TGTGCCAGCAGCGTAGCGGCGGGGGGTGGGAATGAGCAGTTCTTC. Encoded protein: CASSVAAGGGNEQFF.

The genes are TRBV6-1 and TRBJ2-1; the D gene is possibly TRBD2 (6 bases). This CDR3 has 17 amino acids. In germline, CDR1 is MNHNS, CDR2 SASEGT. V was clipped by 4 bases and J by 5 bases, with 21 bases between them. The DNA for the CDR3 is TGTGCCAGCAGTGCGTACAAGGCTAGCGAACTAAACAATGAGCAGTTCTTC. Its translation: CASSAYKASELNNEQFF.

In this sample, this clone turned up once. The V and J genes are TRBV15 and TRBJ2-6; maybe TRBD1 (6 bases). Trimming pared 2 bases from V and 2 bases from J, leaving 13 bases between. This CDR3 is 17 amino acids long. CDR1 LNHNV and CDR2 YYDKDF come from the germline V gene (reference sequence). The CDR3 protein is CATSRPFRGAGANVLTF. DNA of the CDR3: TGTGCCACCAGCAGACCCTTCAGGGGTGCTGGGGCCAACGTCCTGACTTTC.

In DNA, the CDR3 is TGTGCCACCAGCCCTAGAGGAGGAGGGGAGACCCAGTACTTC. Translating gives CATSPRGGGETQYF. V gene TRBV15 combines with J gene TRBJ2-5, with D perhaps matching TRBD2 (6 bases). The CDR3 contains 14 residues. The germline V and J ends were trimmed by 5 bases and 5 bases, with 15 bases remaining between them. Germline V lookup: CDR1 LNHNV, CDR2 YYDKDF (reference sequence).

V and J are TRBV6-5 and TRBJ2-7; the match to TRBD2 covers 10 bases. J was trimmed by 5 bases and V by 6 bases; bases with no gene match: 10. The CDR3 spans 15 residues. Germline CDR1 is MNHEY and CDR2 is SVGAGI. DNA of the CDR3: TGTGCCAGCAGAAAGGGGCCTAGCGGGAGTAACGAGCAGTACTTC. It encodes CASRKGPSGSNEQYF.

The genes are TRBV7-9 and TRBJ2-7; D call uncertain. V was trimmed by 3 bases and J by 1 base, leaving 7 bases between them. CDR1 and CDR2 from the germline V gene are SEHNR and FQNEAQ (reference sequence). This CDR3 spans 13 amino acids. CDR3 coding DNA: TGTGCCAGCAGCTTCGAGGTTTCCTACGAGCAGTACTTC. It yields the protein CASSFEVSYEQYF.

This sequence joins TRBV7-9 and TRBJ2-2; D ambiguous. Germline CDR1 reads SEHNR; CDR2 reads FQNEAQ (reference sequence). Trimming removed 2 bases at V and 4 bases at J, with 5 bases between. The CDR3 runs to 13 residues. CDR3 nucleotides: TGTGCCAGCAGCTTATCCGGCACCGGGGAGCTGTTTTTT. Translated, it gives CASSLSGTGELFF.

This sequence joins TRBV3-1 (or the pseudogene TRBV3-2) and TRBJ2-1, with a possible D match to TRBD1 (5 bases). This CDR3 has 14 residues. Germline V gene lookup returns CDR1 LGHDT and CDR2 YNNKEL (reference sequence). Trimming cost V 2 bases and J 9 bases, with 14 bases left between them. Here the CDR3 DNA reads TGTGCCAGCAGCCAAAGGGGATCTTGGGGTGAGCAGTTCTTC. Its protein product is CASSQRGSWGEQFF.

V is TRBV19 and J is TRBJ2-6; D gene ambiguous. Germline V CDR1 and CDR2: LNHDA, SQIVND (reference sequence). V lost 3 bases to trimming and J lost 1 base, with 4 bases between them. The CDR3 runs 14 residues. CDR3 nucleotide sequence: TGTGCCAGTAGTATCCAGTCTGGGGCCAACGTCCTGACTTTC. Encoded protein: CASSIQSGANVLTF.

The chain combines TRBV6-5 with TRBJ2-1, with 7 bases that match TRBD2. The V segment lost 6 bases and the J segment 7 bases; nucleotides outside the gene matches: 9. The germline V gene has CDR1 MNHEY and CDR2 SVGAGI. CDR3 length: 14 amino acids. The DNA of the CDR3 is TGTGCCAGCAGAGGACTAGTCGGTGAGAATGAGCAGTTCTTC. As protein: CASRGLVGENEQFF.

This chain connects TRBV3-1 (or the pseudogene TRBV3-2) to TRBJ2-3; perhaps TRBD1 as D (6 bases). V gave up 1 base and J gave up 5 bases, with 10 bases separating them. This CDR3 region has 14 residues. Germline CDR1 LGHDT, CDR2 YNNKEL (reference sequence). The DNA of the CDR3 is TGTGCCAGCAGCCAAGTCTTAGGGGGAGATACGCAGTATTTT. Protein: CASSQVLGGDTQYF.